A single sample is the source of the 11 T cell receptor beta chains below, sequenced in a study of blood T cell repertoires in COVID-19. Profiling relied on immunoSEQ multiplex PCR, and the TCRdb table lists in-frame clones only, not all of them. The data hold some 210,000 clones, with around 90% observed a single time. Sequenced material: peripheral blood. The receptors originated from a man in his 60s who had recovered from COVID-19.

V usage is TRBV5-4 and J usage is TRBJ2-2; 12 nucleotides agree with TRBD2. Germline CDR1 reads SGHNT; CDR2 reads YYREEE (reference sequence). Germline trimming cut 3 bases from V and 7 bases from J; bases unmatched to any gene: 10. The CDR3 spans 17 residues. CDR3 residues: CASSSLLAGGRGGELFF. DNA of the CDR3: TGTGCCAGCAGCTCCTTACTAGCGGGGGGCCGGGGCGGGGAGCTGTTTTTT.

The chain combines TRBV28 with TRBJ2-7; 10 bases are a match to TRBD1. The V segment lost 7 bases and the J segment 1 base; nucleotides outside the gene matches: 13. Per the germline V gene, CDR1 is MDHEN and CDR2 is SYDVKM. This CDR3 spans 17 amino acids. CDR3 in DNA: TGTGCCAGCACCCTCCGCCGGCCGGACAGGGGGTCCTACGAGCAGTACTTC. This sequence encodes CASTLRRPDRGSYEQYF.

J is TRBJ2-5 and V is TRBV12-5; 9 bases line up with TRBD2. Germline V gives CDR1 LGHNT, CDR2 FRNRAP. CDR3 size: 15 residues. With V trimmed by 1 base and J by 5 bases, 5 bases remained unmatched. The DNA of the CDR3 is TGTGCTAGTGGTTTGGGGGAGCTAGCGGGGGAGACCCAGTACTTC. Translated: CASGLGELAGETQYF.

V usage is TRBV29-1 and J usage is TRBJ2-7; tentative D call: TRBD1 (5 bases). Trimming left V 1 base short and J 1 base short, with 5 bases between. The germline V gene has CDR1 SQVTM and CDR2 ANQGSEA. This CDR3 is built from 12 residues. The CDR3 nucleotides are TGCAGCGTTGAAGGACAGTCCTACGAGCAGTACTTC. Translation gives CSVEGQSYEQYF.

The chain uses TRBV6-5 and TRBJ1-5; possibly TRBD1 for D (6 bases). The ends were cut back, 8 bases at V and 1 base at J, with 15 bases in the middle. The CDR3 length is 15 residues. CDR1 and CDR2 (germline): MNHEY, SVGAGI. CDR3 sequence reads: CASRSGQTSNQPQHF. The CDR3 nucleotides are TGTGCCAGCCGATCTGGACAGACAAGCAATCAGCCCCAGCATTTT.

This clone was counted only a few times. The chain couples TRBV12-5 to TRBJ2-2; D gene unclear. The CDR3 covers 13 residues. V was pared by 0 bases and J by 9 bases, with 8 bases between. Germline V CDR1 and CDR2: LGHNT, FRNRAP. CDR3 region: CASGLVLGRELFF. The CDR3 nucleotides read TGTGCTAGTGGTTTGGTACTGGGCCGGGAGCTGTTTTTT.

This chain joins TRBV23-1 and TRBJ2-6; TRBD2 matches 12 bases. TRBV23-1 carries the ORF label, with uncertain function. Trimming at V came to 3 bases and at J to 0 bases, leaving 6 bases not matched to a gene. CDR3 length: 19 residues. The CDR3 here is CASSHYGLAGTSGANVLTF. For the CDR3, the DNA is TGCGCCAGCAGTCATTACGGACTAGCGGGGACCTCTGGGGCCAACGTCCTGACTTTC.

The genes are TRBV18 and TRBJ2-7; a possible D gene is TRBD1 (6 bases). V was trimmed by 1 base and J by 2 bases, leaving 9 bases between them. The CDR3 has 14 amino acids. Germline V CDR1 and CDR2: KGHSH, LQKENI. CDR3 in amino acids: CASSPRDKPYEQYF. CDR3 bases: TGTGCCAGCTCACCACGGGACAAGCCCTACGAGCAGTACTTC.

The chain employs TRBV10-3 and TRBJ2-7; possible D gene TRBD1, 5 bases. Per germline, CDR1 ENHRY and CDR2 SYGVKD. The CDR3 length is 16 residues. Trimming took off 3 bases at V and 1 base at J, with 16 bases between the two ends. The CDR3 DNA reads as TGTGCCATCAGTGACCCCAGGGTGCCTTTTTCCTACGAGCAGTACTTC. This gives the protein CAISDPRVPFSYEQYF.

The V and J genes are TRBV4-1 and TRBJ1-5; weak D call: TRBD1 (5 bases). This CDR3 has 15 amino acids. Trimming stripped 6 bases from V and 10 bases from J, with 22 bases between. Germline V gene data show CDR1 as MGHRA and CDR2 as YSYEKL. The CDR3 loop reads CASSQNGGGDPPQHF. The DNA for the CDR3 is TGCGCCAGCAGTCAAAACGGTGGGGGGGATCCACCCCAGCATTTT.

This rearrangement joins TRBV18 to TRBJ1-6, with D possibly matching TRBD1 (6 bases). The CDR3 runs 16 residues. Deletions cut 1 base from V and 9 bases from J, with 16 bases between. Germline-derived CDR1 and CDR2 are KGHSH and LQKENI. DNA for the CDR3: TGTGCCAGCTCACCACTCAATCAACAGGGTGGTTCACCCCTCCACTTT. Its protein is CASSPLNQQGGSPLHF.